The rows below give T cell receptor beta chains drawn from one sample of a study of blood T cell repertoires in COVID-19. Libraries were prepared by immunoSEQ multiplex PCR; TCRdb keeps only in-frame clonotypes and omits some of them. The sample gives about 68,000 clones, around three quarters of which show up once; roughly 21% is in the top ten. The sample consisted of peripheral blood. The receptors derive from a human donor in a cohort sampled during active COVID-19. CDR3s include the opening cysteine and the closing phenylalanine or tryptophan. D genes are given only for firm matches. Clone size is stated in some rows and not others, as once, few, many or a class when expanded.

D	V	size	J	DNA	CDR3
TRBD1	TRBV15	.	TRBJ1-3	TGTGCCACCAGCAGAGATGTGGGGACAGGGGGAAACACCATATATTTT	CATSRDVGTGGNTIYF
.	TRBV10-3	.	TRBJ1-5	TGTGCCATCAGGCGTCAGCCCCAGCATTTT	CAIRRQPQHF
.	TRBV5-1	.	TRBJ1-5	TGCGCCAGCAGTCTGGAGGGAGATAATCAGCCCCAGCATTTT	CASSLEGDNQPQHF
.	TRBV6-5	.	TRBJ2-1	TGTGCCAGCAGTCGCCGGGAATCCTACAATGAGCAGTTCTTC	CASSRRESYNEQFF
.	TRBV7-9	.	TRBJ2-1	TGTGCCAGCAGCTTATCCAGGGGTGAGCAGTTCTTC	CASSLSRGEQFF
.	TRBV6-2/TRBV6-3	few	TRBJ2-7	TGTGCCAGCAGTTACGGGGGCCCAGGGGAAAGGCAGTACTTC	CASSYGGPGERQYF
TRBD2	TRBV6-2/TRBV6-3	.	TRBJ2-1	TGTGCCAGCAGCCACCCCCTAATAGCGGGTAGCTCCTACAATGAGCAGTTCTTC	CASSHPLIAGSSYNEQFF
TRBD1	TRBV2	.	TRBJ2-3	TGTGCCAGCAGTGCTCCGGGACAGAGCACAGATACGCAGTATTTT	CASSAPGQSTDTQYF
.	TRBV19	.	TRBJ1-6	TGTGCCAGTAAAGGACAGCTAAATTCACCCCTCCACTTT	CASKGQLNSPLHF
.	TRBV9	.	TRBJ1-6	TGTGCCAGCAGCGTAGCCCCGCTAGCAACCCTCCACTTT	CASSVAPLATLHF
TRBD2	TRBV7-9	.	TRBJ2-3	TGTGCCAGCAGCTTAGATTCGGGGGGGACCACAGATACGCAGTATTTT	CASSLDSGGTTDTQYF
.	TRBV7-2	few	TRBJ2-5	TGTGCCAGCAGCTTAGGAGGGGGGGCCACTCAAGAGACCCAGTACTTC	CASSLGGGATQETQYF
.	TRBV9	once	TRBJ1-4	TGTGCCAGCAGCGTAGCGGGTGGCGGTAATGAAAAACTGTTTTTT	CASSVAGGGNEKLFF